A single sample is the source of the 23 T cell receptor beta chains below, sequenced in a study of blood T cell repertoires in COVID-19. Data came from immunoSEQ multiplex PCR; TCRdb stores just in-frame clones and leaves some out. The repertoire has around 700,000 clones, 85% to 90% of them found once; the top ten carry 0.2% to 0.3%. The specimen was peripheral blood. These receptors originate from a woman aged 18-30 years with acute or convalescent COVID-19.

The gene calls are TRBV7-9 and TRBJ2-5, with a weak D call TRBD2 (6 bases). Germline lookup yields CDR1 SEHNR and CDR2 FQNEAQ (reference sequence). The CDR3 consists of 14 residues. The V and J ends lost 4 bases and 3 bases respectively, with 12 bases between them. CDR3 nucleotide sequence: TGTGCCAGCAGCTGGCGGGGAAGAGAAGAGACCCAGTACTTC. It is translated as CASSWRGREETQYF. The full variable domain, in which reference TRBV7-9 and TRBJ2-5 provide the parts outside the CDR3, is DTGVSQNPRHKITKRGQNVTFRCDPISEHNRLYWYRQTLGQGPEFLTYFQNEAQLEKSRLLSDRFSAERPKGSFSTLEIQRTEQGDSAMYLCASSWRGREETQYFGPGTRLLVL.

The V call is TRBV11-1, the J call TRBJ2-3, with 7 bases identical to TRBD2. This CDR3 region has 13 residues. Trimming took 6 bases from V and 9 from J; bases not matched to a gene: 9. Germline-derived CDR1 and CDR2 are SGHAT and FQDESV (reference sequence). The CDR3 nucleotides read TGTGCCAGCAGTCCCCCCGGGAGGCGGACGCAGTATTTT. Translating gives CASSPPGRRTQYF. Complete variable domain (other parts from reference TRBV11-1 and TRBJ2-3): EAEVAQSPRYKITEKSQAVAFWCDPISGHATLYWYRQILGQGPELLVQFQDESVVDDSQLPKDRFSAERLKGVDSTLKIQPAELGDSAMYLCASSPPGRRTQYFGPGTRLTVL.

V and J are TRBV6-4 and TRBJ2-2; 8 bases line up with TRBD1. The CDR3 has 15 amino acids. V gave up 5 bases and J gave up 4 bases; unmatched junction bases: 6. Germline V lookup: CDR1 MRHNA, CDR2 SNTAGT. The CDR3 spells CASSIDQGATGELFF. The CDR3 DNA follows: TGTGCCAGCAGTATAGACCAGGGGGCCACCGGGGAGCTGTTTTTT.

The sample holds a few counts of this clone. The chain carries TRBV5-4 and TRBJ1-1; D call uncertain. V lost 1 base, J lost 2 bases, and 6 bases lay in between. Germline V gene lookup returns CDR1 SGHNT and CDR2 YYREEE (reference sequence). CDR3 size: 13 residues. The CDR3 spells CASSLQKNTEAFF. CDR3 in DNA: TGTGCCAGCAGCTTGCAGAAAAACACTGAAGCTTTCTTT.

A remark on this clone: Different DNA sequences within this sample yield the same CDR3. The V call is TRBV2, the J call TRBJ1-3; 8 positions match TRBD1. CDR3 length equals 16 residues. The ends lost 3 bases at V and 4 bases at J; junction bases unmatched: 8. Germline loops: CDR1 SNHLY, CDR2 FYNNEI. CDR3 sequence reads: CASSERQGAVGNTIYF. CDR3 bases: TGTGCCAGCAGTGAGAGGCAGGGGGCGGTGGGAAACACCATATATTTT. The complete variable domain, with remaining parts taken from reference TRBV2 and TRBJ1-3, reads EPEVTQTPSHQVTQMGQEVILRCVPISNHLYFYWYRQILGQKVEFLVSFYNNEISEKSEIFDDQFSVERPDGSNFTLKIRSTKLEDSAMYFCASSERQGAVGNTIYFGEGSWLTVV.

V and J are TRBV24-1 and TRBJ2-3; 8 bases are a match to TRBD2. The V gene's germline CDR1 is KGHDR and CDR2 SFDVKD. The CDR3 is 17 residues long. The J segment lost 2 bases and the V segment lost 4 bases, leaving 10 bases of the junction unmatched. CDR3 coding DNA: TGTGCCACCAGTGACCCCGGGGGGGGCGACCACACAGATACGCAGTATTTT. Amino acid sequence: CATSDPGGGDHTDTQYF.

The chain uses TRBV27 and TRBJ2-1; D call uncertain. In germline, CDR1 is MNHEY, CDR2 SMNVEV (reference sequence). V lost 2 bases, J lost 5 bases, and 7 bases lay in between. The CDR3 is 13 residues long. CDR3 amino acids: CASSLNSHNEQFF. The CDR3 DNA reads TGTGCCAGCAGTTTAAACAGCCACAATGAGCAGTTCTTC.

V usage is TRBV5-1 and J usage is TRBJ1-2; 7 nucleotides match TRBD1. The length of the CDR3 is 13 residues. V shed 4 bases and J 5 bases; nucleotides not matched to a gene: 5. Germline-derived CDR1 and CDR2 are SGHRS and YFSETQ. CDR3 region: CASSQGQKYGYTF. In DNA form, the CDR3 reads TGCGCCAGCAGCCAGGGACAGAAGTATGGCTACACCTTC.

This chain connects TRBV4-1 to TRBJ2-1; maybe TRBD1 (6 bases). V gave up 3 bases and J gave up 1 base, with 10 bases separating them. The CDR3 totals 15 residues. Per the germline V gene, CDR1 is MGHRA and CDR2 is YSYEKL. CDR3 sequence reads: CASSQPTGSYNEQFF. CDR3 nucleotides: TGCGCCAGCAGCCAGCCTACAGGGTCCTACAATGAGCAGTTCTTC.

The chain combines TRBV29-1 with TRBJ1-1, with 8 bases that match TRBD1. This CDR3 contains 19 residues. V dropped 5 bases and J dropped 0; count of bases not matched to a gene: 20. Germline loops: CDR1 SQVTM, CDR2 ANQGSEA. The CDR3 region has the DNA TGCAGCGTTCTCCCGGGACAGGCAGTCGAGCGGGATTTGAACACTGAAGCTTTCTTT. This translates into CSVLPGQAVERDLNTEAFF.

This chain connects TRBV12-3 or TRBV12-4 to TRBJ1-2, with D unclear. The length of the CDR3 is 11 residues. V dropped 10 bases and J dropped 2 bases, with 8 bases sitting between them. CDR3 sequence: CATDKNYGYTF. The CDR3 nucleotides are TGTGCCACCGACAAGAACTATGGCTACACCTTC.

The chain combines TRBV6-6 with TRBJ1-5, with D hard to call. The CDR3 contains 15 residues. The germline gives CDR1 MNHNY, CDR2 SVGAGI (reference sequence). Trimming took off 2 bases at V and 9 bases at J, with 17 bases between the two ends. CDR3 loop: CASSYGGNGASPQHF. CDR3 nucleotides: TGTGCCAGCAGTTACGGAGGGAATGGTGCATCGCCCCAGCATTTT.

This rearrangement joins TRBV28 to TRBJ1-5; 9 bases agree with TRBD1. Per germline, CDR1 MDHEN and CDR2 SYDVKM. The CDR3 totals 15 residues. V lost 2 bases and J lost 7; bases outside the gene matches: 6. The CDR3 loop reads CASSLPGTGSQPQHF. CDR3 bases: TGTGCCAGCAGTTTACCCGGGACAGGGTCCCAGCCCCAGCATTTT.

The chain recombines TRBV30 with TRBJ1-3; D may be TRBD1 (5 bases). The germline gives CDR1 GTSNPN, CDR2 SVGIG (reference sequence). The CDR3 totals 14 residues. V gave up 0 bases and J gave up 4 bases, with 10 bases separating them. The CDR3 region is CAWSVAGGGNTIYF. DNA of the CDR3: TGTGCCTGGAGTGTAGCCGGGGGAGGAAACACCATATATTTT.

This clone was observed once. The chain recombines TRBV18 with TRBJ2-4; D not certain. From germline, CDR1 is KGHSH and CDR2 LQKENI. V was shortened by 3 bases and J by 8 bases, with 11 bases between the two germline ends. The CDR3 is 13 amino acids. This CDR3 is CASSPRGEDIQYF. In DNA form, the CDR3 reads TGTGCCAGCTCACCCAGAGGAGAGGACATTCAGTACTTC.

The V and J genes are TRBV2 and TRBJ2-3; TRBD2 matches at 8 bases. V dropped 10 bases and J dropped 1; count of bases not matched to a gene: 16. The CDR3 contains 17 residues. CDR1 is SNHLY, CDR2 FYNNEI, per germline. The CDR3: CATQSRAGGFRTDTQYF. DNA for the CDR3: TGTGCCACTCAAAGCAGGGCGGGGGGCTTTCGCACAGATACGCAGTATTTT.

This rearrangement joins TRBV2 to TRBJ1-1; D unresolved. The V and J ends lost 3 bases and 1 base respectively, with 12 bases between them. Germline-derived CDR1 and CDR2 are SNHLY and FYNNEI. The CDR3 length is 15 residues. The DNA of the CDR3 is TGTGCCAGCAGTGAGCGCCTCCGGGGGAACACTGAAGCTTTCTTT. Amino acid sequence: CASSERLRGNTEAFF.

This chain joins TRBV5-1 and TRBJ2-5; maybe TRBD1 (7 bases). This CDR3 contains 15 residues. The germline gives CDR1 SGHRS, CDR2 YFSETQ. Between the trimmed V and J ends, which lost 1 base and 5 bases, there was a span of 15 bases. CDR3 nucleotide sequence: TGCGCCAGCAGCTTGAGTCCACAGGGGAGGGAGACCCAGTACTTC. It specifies CASSLSPQGRETQYF.

The rearrangement links TRBV18 to TRBJ1-5; no clear D gene. There are 15 residues in the CDR3. V lost 2 bases to trimming and J lost 5 bases, with 13 bases between them. Germline V lookup: CDR1 KGHSH, CDR2 LQKENI. The CDR3 sequence is CASSPGSGIHQPQHF. The CDR3 DNA follows: TGTGCCAGCTCACCAGGATCGGGGATTCATCAGCCCCAGCATTTT.

Comment on this clone: This same CDR3 is encoded by further DNA sequences in the sample. The V gene is TRBV4-3, the J gene TRBJ1-1; D is possibly TRBD1 (5 bases). With 3 bases removed from V and 5 bases from J, the gap between germline ends came to 16 bases. CDR1 is LGHNA, CDR2 YSLEER, per germline. The CDR3 is 15 residues long. CDR3 sequence (DNA): TGCGCCAGCAGCCAGGACTCGGGAGGGGTAACTGAAGCTTTCTTT. Protein sequence: CASSQDSGGVTEAFF.

CDR3 in DNA: TGTGCCAGCAGAAGAGGGGGATCGGAAAACACTGAAGCTTTCTTT. This gives the protein CASRRGGSENTEAFF. V is TRBV6-5 and J is TRBJ1-1, with a possible D match to TRBD1 (6 bases). Trimming pared 6 bases from V and 2 bases from J, leaving 16 bases between. The V gene's germline CDR1 is MNHEY and CDR2 SVGAGI. The CDR3 is made up of 15 amino acids.

Written as DNA, the CDR3 is TGTGCCAGCAGCTGGGGGACAGGACCCAACTATGGCTACACCTTC. Translated: CASSWGTGPNYGYTF. The chain links TRBV5-6 to TRBJ1-2; 8 nucleotides align to TRBD1. With V trimmed by 3 bases and J by 2 bases, 6 bases remained unmatched. This CDR3 contains 15 residues. From germline, CDR1 is SGHDT and CDR2 YYEEEE.

The chain couples TRBV30 to TRBJ1-2, with 9 positions matching TRBD1. Trimming took 3 bases from V and 9 from J; bases not matched to a gene: 11. Germline values: CDR1 GTSNPN, CDR2 SVGIG (reference sequence). CDR3 size: 14 residues. CDR3 coding DNA: TGTGCCTGGAGGGGGACAGGGATTTGGGGGAGCTACACCTTC. This codes for CAWRGTGIWGSYTF.